The entry that follows covers one TCR beta chain sequence. Its target is unknown. CDR1 MNHEY and CDR2 SVGEGT come from the germline V gene. The trim removed 6 bases at V and 1 base at J, leaving 10 bases unmatched. The CDR3 length is 17 residues. Beta-chain TCR CDR3 regions were amplified from RNA transcripts. RT-PCR with HTBI primers came first, then second-round multiplex PCR. TCRdb reprocessed the multiplex PCR reads via MiXCR and lists one record per CDR3 protein. This sample yields roughly 400,000 distinct CDR3 sequences, of which roughly 14% are seen a single time; roughly 7% belongs to the top ten. This entry comes from a study of Graves' ophthalmopathy and Graves' hyperthyroidism. General observations from the study: Ophthalmopathy and stable hyperthyroidism were discriminated by a 13-signature model, with about 90% sensitivity and 65% to 83% specificity.

This clonotype was sampled from a woman aged 18 to 35 with stable Graves' hyperthyroidism. Source material: peripheral blood. This chain joins TRBV6-2 or TRBV6-3 and TRBJ1-5; 9 bases fit TRBD1. The CDR3 spells CASRRTGASRSNQPQHF. The CDR3 region has the DNA TGTGCCAGCAGACGGACAGGGGCGAGTCGGAGCAATCAGCCCCAGCATTTT.